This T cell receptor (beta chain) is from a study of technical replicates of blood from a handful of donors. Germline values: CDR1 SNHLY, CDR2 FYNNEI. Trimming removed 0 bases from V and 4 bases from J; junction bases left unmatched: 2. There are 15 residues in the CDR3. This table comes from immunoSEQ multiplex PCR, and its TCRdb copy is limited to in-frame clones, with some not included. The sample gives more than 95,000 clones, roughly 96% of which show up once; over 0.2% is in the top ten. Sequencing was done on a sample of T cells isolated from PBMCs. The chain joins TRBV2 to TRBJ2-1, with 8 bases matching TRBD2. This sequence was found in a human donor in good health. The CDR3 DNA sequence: TGTGCCAGCAGTGAAGCTAGCGGGATTTACAATGAGCAGTTCTTC. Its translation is CASSEASGIYNEQFF.